These T cell receptor beta chains were read from a single sample in a study of cytomegalovirus exposure and HLA in healthy donors. Measured with immunoSEQ multiplex PCR; TCRdb has only the in-frame clones, and not every one. The sample carries 140,000 to 150,000 clones, roughly three fifths recorded once. The sample taken for sequencing was PBMCs. The source of these receptors is a male donor in good health and CMV-seronegative. CDR3s include the opening cysteine and the closing phenylalanine or tryptophan. The D gene is left open where the match is weak. Expanded clones are given a class, and other clones once, few, many or no size at all.

V gene	J gene	D gene	clone size	CDR3 protein	CDR3 DNA
TRBV19	TRBJ2-2	-	-	CASSMGRAGTGELFF	TGTGCCAGTAGTATGGGAAGGGCGGGCACCGGGGAGCTGTTTTTT
TRBV7-8	TRBJ1-3	-	-	CASSFGQRSSGNTIYF	TGTGCCAGCAGCTTTGGACAGCGTAGCTCTGGAAACACCATATATTTT
TRBV29-1	TRBJ1-2	-	-	CSAPGGSTYGYTF	TGCAGCGCCCCTGGGGGCAGTACCTATGGCTACACCTTC
TRBV2	TRBJ1-1	-	-	CASNPGYTEAFF	TGTGCCAGCAACCCAGGGTACACTGAAGCTTTCTTT
TRBV7-9	TRBJ2-7	TRBD1	-	CASSLEWTGYEQYF	TGTGCCAGCAGCTTAGAATGGACAGGTTACGAGCAGTACTTC
TRBV5-1	TRBJ2-5	-	few	CASRRSSETQYF	TGCGCCAGCAGGCGTTCTTCGGAGACCCAGTACTTC
TRBV5-1	TRBJ2-5	-	-	CASSEGHRDGTQYF	TGCGCCAGCAGCGAGGGACACAGGGACGGGACCCAGTACTTC
TRBV11-3	TRBJ1-1	-	few	CASSFGGSEAFF	TGTGCCAGCAGCTTCGGGGGGTCTGAAGCTTTCTTT
TRBV18	TRBJ2-7	TRBD1	-	CASSRSVQGADEQYF	TGTGCCAGCTCACGGTCGGTACAGGGGGCAGACGAGCAGTACTTC
TRBV2	TRBJ1-1	-	-	CASTRGRASARTEAFF	TGTGCCAGCACCAGGGGCAGGGCGTCAGCCCGGACTGAAGCTTTCTTT
TRBV2	TRBJ2-3	-	few	CASKIGGVTDTQYF	TGTGCCAGCAAGATAGGGGGGGTCACAGATACGCAGTATTTT
TRBV11-2	TRBJ2-7	TRBD2	few	CASSRGGEMREQYF	TGTGCCAGCAGCCGGGGGGGAGAAATGCGCGAGCAGTACTTC
TRBV7-2	TRBJ2-3	TRBD2	once	CASSLGTSGTDTQYF	TGTGCCAGCAGCTTAGGGACTAGCGGCACAGATACGCAGTATTTT
TRBV18	TRBJ1-1	-	-	CASSPRILGGNTEAFF	TGTGCCAGCTCACCAAGGATTTTGGGGGGGAACACTGAAGCTTTCTTT
TRBV7-3	TRBJ1-1	TRBD1	once	CASSRGPGTEAFF	TGTGCCAGCAGCAGGGGGCCGGGCACTGAAGCTTTCTTT
TRBV10-1	TRBJ2-1	TRBD1	once	CASSGKTGKTYNEQFF	TGCGCCAGCAGTGGGAAGACAGGGAAGACCTACAATGAGCAGTTCTTC
TRBV5-8	TRBJ2-7	TRBD2	-	CASSFRGGQYF	TGTGCCAGCAGCTTCCGGGGGGGGCAATACTTC
TRBV29-1	TRBJ1-3	-	few	CSVAMAGGNTIYF	TGCAGCGTTGCGATGGCGGGAGGAAACACCATATATTTT
TRBV18	TRBJ2-7	-	-	CASSPPLLLEQYF	TGTGCCAGCTCACCACCATTGCTACTCGAGCAGTACTTC
TRBV5-6	TRBJ1-2	-	-	CASSLRGPIYGYTF	TGTGCCAGCAGCTTGAGGGGCCCCATCTATGGCTACACCTTC
TRBV18	TRBJ1-4	-	-	CASSRPGSTNEKLFF	TGTGCCAGCTCGCGTCCAGGGTCAACTAATGAAAAACTGTTTTTT
TRBV5-8	TRBJ1-2	-	-	CASSFYRSPNYGYTF	TGTGCCAGCAGCTTTTACAGGAGTCCCAACTATGGCTACACCTTC
TRBV29-1	TRBJ2-7	TRBD1	-	CSAQSGTGTYEQYF	TGCAGCGCCCAGTCTGGGACAGGGACCTACGAGCAGTACTTC
TRBV2	TRBJ1-1	-	-	CASSDWGVTEAFF	TGTGCCAGCAGTGACTGGGGCGTCACTGAAGCTTTCTTT
TRBV10-3	TRBJ1-2	-	-	CAISGGRSPYGYTF	TGTGCCATCAGTGGAGGCAGATCCCCCTATGGCTACACCTTC
TRBV27	TRBJ2-7	-	-	CASSLDRISYEQYF	TGTGCCAGCAGTTTGGACAGAATCTCCTACGAGCAGTACTTC
TRBV7-2	TRBJ1-1	-	-	CASSLGGTGNTEAFF	TGTGCCAGCAGCTTAGGCGGTACCGGGAACACTGAAGCTTTCTTT
TRBV7-2	TRBJ2-7	-	-	CASSFSGLEQYF	TGTGCCAGCAGCTTTTCCGGACTCGAGCAGTACTTC
TRBV29-1	TRBJ2-3	TRBD1	-	CSAATGGEDTQYF	TGCAGCGCCGCGACAGGGGGTGAAGATACGCAGTATTTT
TRBV15	TRBJ2-2	TRBD2	-	CATSSVAGGGELFF	TGTGCCACCAGCTCTGTAGCGGGAGGTGGGGAGCTGTTTTTT
TRBV11-2	TRBJ1-1	TRBD1	-	CASSLSTGRTMNTEAFF	TGTGCCAGCAGCTTATCGACAGGGAGAACCATGAACACTGAAGCTTTCTTT
TRBV7-9	TRBJ1-1	TRBD1	-	CASSIRGRQGRQNTEAFF	TGTGCCAGCAGCATTAGGGGGCGACAGGGGCGACAGAACACTGAAGCTTTCTTT
TRBV6-5	TRBJ2-7	TRBD2	few	CASSYATSGGSYEQYF	TGTGCCAGCAGTTACGCGACTAGCGGGGGCTCCTACGAGCAGTACTTC
TRBV19	TRBJ1-2	TRBD1	-	CASSPRDRGGYGYTF	TGTGCCAGTAGCCCTAGGGACAGGGGAGGATATGGCTACACCTTC
TRBV6-5	TRBJ2-7	TRBD1	few	CASRSQGAPTYEQYF	TGTGCCAGCAGGTCCCAGGGGGCTCCGACCTACGAGCAGTACTTC
TRBV6-5	TRBJ2-7	TRBD2	few	CASSSGLAGAYEQYF	TGTGCCAGCAGCTCGGGACTAGCGGGTGCCTACGAGCAGTACTTC
TRBV29-1	TRBJ1-2	-	-	CSVGTDQYGYTF	TGCAGCGTTGGGACAGATCAATATGGCTACACCTTC
TRBV5-4	TRBJ1-1	TRBD1	-	CASSLDRGREAFF	TGTGCCAGCAGCCTCGACAGGGGGAGGGAAGCTTTCTTT
TRBV4-1	TRBJ1-5	TRBD1	once	CASSQEGQGANQPQHF	TGCGCCAGCAGCCAAGAGGGACAGGGGGCGAATCAGCCCCAGCATTTT
TRBV7-9	TRBJ1-1	-	-	CASSLRRANTEAFF	TGTGCCAGCAGCTTACGCAGGGCCAACACTGAAGCTTTCTTT
TRBV2	TRBJ1-5	-	few	CASTPGGPLSNQPQHF	TGTGCCAGCACTCCGGGAGGCCCGTTAAGCAATCAGCCCCAGCATTTT
TRBV7-8	TRBJ1-5	TRBD1	-	CASSVTGGRQPQHF	TGTGCCAGCAGCGTGACAGGGGGCAGGCAGCCCCAGCATTTT
TRBV10-3	TRBJ1-2	-	-	CAISEFGAGATDYGYTF	TGTGCCATCAGTGAGTTTGGCGCAGGGGCGACTGACTATGGCTACACCTTC
TRBV6-1	TRBJ1-1	-	-	CASRWGGDTEAFF	TGTGCCAGCCGCTGGGGGGGTGACACTGAAGCTTTCTTT
TRBV19	TRBJ2-5	TRBD2	-	CASSSGTSVETQYF	TGTGCCAGTAGTAGTGGGACTAGCGTAGAGACCCAGTACTTC
TRBV19	TRBJ1-1	TRBD1	-	CASSSGQGVSTEAFF	TGTGCCAGTAGTTCGGGACAGGGCGTGAGCACTGAAGCTTTCTTT